This T cell receptor (beta chain) was documented in a study of monozygotic twins with inflammatory bowel disease. CDR3 length: 16 amino acids. Germline CDR1 is MNHEY and CDR2 is SVGAGI. Each TCR library consumed about 4,000 ng of total RNA. Using eight separate reactions per sample, the authors generated cDNA. During cDNA synthesis, UMIs that each contained a 6-nucleotide sample barcode were added by means of template switching. Two nested PCRs, about 15 and 9 cycles, amplified TCRalpha and TCRbeta cDNA. TCRdb re-analyzed the 5' RACE reads; it lists each CDR3 protein once, without DNA. The sample's table shows 110,000 to 150,000 distinct CDR3 sequences.

The sequence was collected from a human donor with ulcerative colitis or Crohn's disease, or a healthy co-twin of an affected twin (not recorded which). The chain carries TRBV6-5 and TRBJ1-2; TCRdb picks TRBD1, but there is no DNA to check that call. Sequencing used blood. The CDR3 reads CASSSEYRAEDYGYTF.